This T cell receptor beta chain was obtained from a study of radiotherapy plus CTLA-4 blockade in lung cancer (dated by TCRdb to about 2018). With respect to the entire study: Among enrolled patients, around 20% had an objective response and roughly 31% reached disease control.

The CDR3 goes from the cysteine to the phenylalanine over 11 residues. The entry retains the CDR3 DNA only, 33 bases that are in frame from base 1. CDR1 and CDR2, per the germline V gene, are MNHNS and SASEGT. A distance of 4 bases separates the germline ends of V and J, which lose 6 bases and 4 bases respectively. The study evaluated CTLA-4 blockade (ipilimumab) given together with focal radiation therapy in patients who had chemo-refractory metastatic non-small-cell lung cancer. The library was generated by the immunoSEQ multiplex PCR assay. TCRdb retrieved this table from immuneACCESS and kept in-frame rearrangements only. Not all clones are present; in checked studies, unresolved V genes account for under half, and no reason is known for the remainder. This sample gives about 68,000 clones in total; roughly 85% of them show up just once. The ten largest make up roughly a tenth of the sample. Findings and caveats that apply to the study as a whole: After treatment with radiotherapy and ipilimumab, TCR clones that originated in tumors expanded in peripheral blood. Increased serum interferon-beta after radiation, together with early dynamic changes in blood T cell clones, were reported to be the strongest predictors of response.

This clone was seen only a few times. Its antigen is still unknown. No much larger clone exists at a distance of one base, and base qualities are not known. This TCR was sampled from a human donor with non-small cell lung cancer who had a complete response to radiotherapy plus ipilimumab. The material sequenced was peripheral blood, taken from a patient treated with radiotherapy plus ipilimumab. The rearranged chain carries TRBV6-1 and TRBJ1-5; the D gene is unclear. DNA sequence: TGTGCCAGCAGCTTTAATCAGCCCCAGCATTTT. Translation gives CASSFNQPQHF.